This T cell receptor beta chain was identified during a study of T cells in tuberculosis (dated 2018 in TCRdb). Concerning the study at large: In the study, CD1B tetramers and high-throughput TCR immunosequencing were combined to characterize T cells specific for the mycobacterial lipid antigen glucose monomycolate (GMM). PBMC from active tuberculosis patients were archived either before standard anti-tuberculosis treatment began or within 7 days of the start of that treatment. In a South African clinical cohort, IGRA-negative adolescents, IGRA-positive adolescents with latent tuberculosis and adults with active tuberculosis were compared, with ten to eleven people in each group. The study at large found these results: Using GEM motif frequencies, a classifier achieved approximately 72% accuracy, whereas a classifier built on the diverse GMM-specific repertoire got to 87% accuracy (AUROC around 0.88). The smaller NN-distances were partly driven by shorter CDR3-alpha lengths in active tuberculosis patients, and the difference for TCR-beta did not reach statistical significance. Smaller mean NN-distances to GMM-specific TCRs were observed in active tuberculosis TCR-alpha repertoires than in IGRA-negative controls, suggesting clonal expansion of GMM-specific TCRs. Clinical samples were selected based on the availability of cryopreserved specimens, with adults included as active tuberculosis cases and adolescents included as controls.

The immunoSEQ multiplex PCR assay was used to generate TCR libraries, with TCR-beta and/or TCR-alpha/delta assays applied to each sample. The Illumina high-throughput platform was used to sequence the amplified TCR libraries. The published analysis was carried out like this. Clustering and dimensionality reduction relied on pairwise TCRdist distances among GMM-specific receptors from T cells that were either sorted ex vivo or expanded in vitro. Each clinical repertoire was scored by mean NN-distance, the average TCRdist to the nearest 10% of tetramer-positive reference sequences. To compute GEM TCR motif frequency, the fraction of unique TCRs matching known GEM sequences by V/J usage and CDR3 length was calculated. Linear discriminant analysis with leave-one-out cross-validation, implemented in scikit-learn, was used to classify active tuberculosis. This immuneACCESS table, as held by TCRdb, lists in-frame sequences with V and J called but not all clones. Of the missing ones, under half trace to an unresolved V gene in checked studies; the others have no known cause. The V and J calls and clone size were taken over from that table, and D and trimming were inferred from the DNA. A total of about 38,000 clones appear in this sample, roughly 95% of them only once. About 4.5% of the sample lies in the top ten.

Of note for this clone: Its antigen has not been determined. Base quality data are lacking; no much larger clone is found one base away.

In light of the paper, this sample's time point label describes: new active TB diagnosis, blood taken before or within 7 days of starting treatment. Active tuberculosis patients were HIV-seronegative South African adults aged 18 years or older with a new diagnosis. Confirmation of active tuberculosis came from positive sputum smear microscopy and/or a positive M. tuberculosis culture. Unsorted cryopreserved PBMC were immunosequenced, covering on average approximately 90,000 T cells per clinical donor. The receptor was isolated from an adult with tuberculosis. Here the sequenced sample was PBMCs, taken at tuberculosis diagnosis.

The CDR3 amino acid sequence is: CASSLGQGHANYGYTF. The sequence in DNA is TGTGCCAGCAGCCTGGGGCAGGGGCACGCTAACTATGGCTACACCTTC. The V and J genes are TRBV5-8 and TRBJ1-2; the D region possibly corresponds to TRBD1 (6 bases align). V lost 4 bases and J lost 0 bases; the stretch between them is 16 bases long. The CDR3 measures 16 amino acids from cysteine to phenylalanine. The entry retains the CDR3 DNA only, 48 bases that are in frame from base 1. From a lookup of the germline V gene, CDR1 and CDR2 are SGHTS and YDEGEE. Joined to the reference TRBV5-8 and TRBJ1-2 proteins, this CDR3 gives the full variable domain: EAGVTQSPTHLIKTRGQQATLRCSPISGHTSVYWYQQALGLGLQFLLWYDEGEERNRGNFPPRFSGRQFPNYSSELNVNALELEDSALYLCASSLGQGHANYGYTFGSGTRLTVV.